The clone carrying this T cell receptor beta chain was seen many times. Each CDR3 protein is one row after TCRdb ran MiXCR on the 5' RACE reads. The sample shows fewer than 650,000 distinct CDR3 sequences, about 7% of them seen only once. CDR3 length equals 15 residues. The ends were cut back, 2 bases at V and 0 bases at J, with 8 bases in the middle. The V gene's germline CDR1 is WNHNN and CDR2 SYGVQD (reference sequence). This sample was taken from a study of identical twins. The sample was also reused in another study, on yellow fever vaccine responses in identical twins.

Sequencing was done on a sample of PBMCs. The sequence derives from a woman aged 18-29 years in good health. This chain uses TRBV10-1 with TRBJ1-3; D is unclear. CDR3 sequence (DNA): TGCGCCAGCAGTGAGGCCTACTTCTCTGGAAACACCATATATTTT. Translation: CASSEAYFSGNTIYF.